This TCR beta chain emerged from a study of T cell clonotyping in hematopoietic cell transplantation. Whole-study results and caveats: At the given depth, recipient repertoires were over 97% de novo clonotypes. Higher Inverse Simpson Index values in graft donor and pretransplant recipient predicted broader posttransplant TCR diversity.

The V gene's germline CDR1 is MDHEN and CDR2 SYDVKM. CDR3 length equals 16 residues. V gave up 6 bases and J gave up 0 bases, with 15 bases separating them. Produced via immunoSEQ multiplex PCR; TCRdb's table is partial and in-frame only. This table holds 25,000 to 30,000 clones, 82% found once. The table lists this clone with a few counts. Antigen specificity is unknown. Time point of the sample: recipient sample about 28 days before transplant, after cytoreduction. Recipients were bled about 28 days pretransplant and at posttransplant days 30, 100, 180. This clonotype was obtained from a man in his forties with acute myeloid leukemia. Some clones in this sample may be carry-over from other donors' samples. This chain joins TRBV28 and TRBJ1-3; D might be TRBD1 (5 bases). This specimen consisted of peripheral blood mononuclear cells, obtained before stem cell transplant. CDR3 nucleotides: TGTGCCAGCAGCCGTACAGGACTGATCTCTGGAAACACCATATATTTT. Translation gives CASSRTGLISGNTIYF.